The 20 T cell receptor beta chains presented below share a single source sample, sequenced in a study of identifying expanded T cells in peripheral blood. Libraries were prepared by immunoSEQ multiplex PCR; TCRdb keeps only in-frame clonotypes and omits some of them. The sample consists of 60,000 to 80,000 clones, roughly 90% of them appearing once. The sample consisted of blood. These receptors were collected from a person between 18 and 75 years old in good health.

The V gene is TRBV7-2, the J gene TRBJ2-7; 8 bases map to TRBD2. Germline assignment: CDR1 SGHTA and CDR2 FQGNSA. The CDR3 runs 18 residues. V was clipped by 5 bases and J by 3 bases; unmatched bases: 18. CDR3 sequence (DNA): TGTGCCAGCAGCCCCGCGCCGAGTAGCGGGATTATCCTCTACGAGCAGTACTTC. Protein sequence: CASSPAPSSGIILYEQYF.

The chain joins TRBV7-2 to TRBJ1-1; D call uncertain. Germline-derived CDR1 and CDR2 are SGHTA and FQGNSA. Trimming removed 5 bases from V and 0 bases from J, with 10 bases in between. There are 14 residues in the CDR3. The CDR3, as DNA: TGTGCCAGCAGCGCTATTTTAATGAACACTGAAGCTTTCTTT. Residues: CASSAILMNTEAFF.

V gene TRBV28 combines with J gene TRBJ2-1; TRBD2 matches 9 bases. Trimming cost V 2 bases and J 8 bases; bases outside gene matches: 10. CDR1 and CDR2 (germline): MDHEN, SYDVKM. The CDR3 runs to 16 residues. The CDR3 DNA sequence: TGTGCCAGCAGTTTAAGTAGCGGGAGCGTTTCCCATGAGCAGTTCTTC. This codes for CASSLSSGSVSHEQFF.

The chain combines TRBV5-4 with TRBJ1-5, with TRBD1 identical over 11 bases. V was pared by 4 bases and J by 7 bases, with 4 bases of the junction left unmatched. Germline V lookup: CDR1 SGHNT, CDR2 YYREEE (reference sequence). The CDR3 runs 14 residues. The CDR3 DNA sequence: TGTGCCAGCAGCGACGGGACAGGGGGGCAGCCCCAGCATTTT. It codes for CASSDGTGGQPQHF.

This CDR3 reads CASSGTGLIGAFF. The CDR3 coding sequence is TGTGCCAGCAGTGGGACAGGTTTGATTGGAGCTTTCTTT. V usage is TRBV2 and J usage is TRBJ1-1; 7 bases align to TRBD1. The junction had 9 bases not matched to a gene; V was cut back by 4 bases and J by 10 bases. Germline V CDR1 and CDR2: SNHLY, FYNNEI. The CDR3 is made up of 13 amino acids.

The rearrangement links TRBV28 to TRBJ1-6; unclear D gene. The CDR3 is 15 residues long. CDR1 and CDR2 from the germline V gene are MDHEN and SYDVKM. V dropped 5 bases and J dropped 0 bases, with 8 bases sitting between them. The chain's CDR3 is CASSARGSYNSPLHF. The CDR3 region has the DNA TGTGCCAGCAGTGCCCGAGGCTCCTATAATTCACCCCTCCACTTT.

The chain recombines TRBV5-4 with TRBJ1-2; TRBD1 aligns across 10 bases. This CDR3 has 15 amino acids. Germline CDR1 SGHNT, CDR2 YYREEE (reference sequence). V shed 0 bases, J shed 7 bases, and the junction held 6 bases outside the gene matches. CDR3 sequence: CASSLEDRGARGYTF. The CDR3 coding sequence is TGTGCCAGCAGCTTGGAGGACAGGGGGGCGCGTGGCTACACCTTC.

For the CDR3, the DNA is TGTGCCAGCCGCAGAGAAGGGTCTGGAAACACCATATATTTT. It yields the protein CASRREGSGNTIYF. V usage is TRBV18 and J usage is TRBJ1-3; no firm D call. This CDR3 contains 14 residues. Trimming left V 8 bases short and J 1 base short, with 12 bases between. Germline lookup yields CDR1 KGHSH and CDR2 LQKENI.

This chain links TRBV7-2 with TRBJ2-6, with TRBD1 matching over 7 bases. V lost 1 base and J lost 1; bases outside the gene matches: 7. The germline V gene encodes CDR1 SGHTA and CDR2 FQGNSA. The CDR3 is 18 residues long. CDR3 coding DNA: TGTGCCAGCAGCTTAGTTCTCCACAGGGGATCTGGGGCCAACGTCCTGACTTTC. Translation gives CASSLVLHRGSGANVLTF.

This clone was recorded only once. The chain carries TRBV30 and TRBJ2-3, with 11 bases lining up with TRBD2. There are 16 residues in the CDR3. J was trimmed by 1 base and V by 2 bases; bases with no gene match: 5. CDR1 is GTSNPN and CDR2 is SVGIG in the germline V gene (reference sequence). CDR3: CAWSPKLAGGTDTQYF. The CDR3 DNA is TGTGCCTGGAGTCCAAAACTAGCGGGGGGCACAGATACGCAGTATTTT.

This chain connects TRBV4-2 to TRBJ2-2; a weak D match, TRBD1 (6 bases). CDR3 length: 14 residues. The germline V gene has CDR1 LGHNA and CDR2 YNFKEQ. The V end lost 3 bases, the J end lost 5 bases, and 10 bases lay between the germline ends. CDR3 sequence reads: CASSQGANTGELFF. CDR3 in DNA: TGTGCCAGCAGCCAGGGGGCCAATACCGGGGAGCTGTTTTTT.

This clone is a singleton in its sample. The chain combines TRBV7-2 with TRBJ2-7, with D possibly TRBD2 on 6 matching bases. The germline V and J ends were trimmed by 5 bases and 5 bases, with 13 bases remaining between them. CDR3 length: 13 amino acids. Germline lookup yields CDR1 SGHTA and CDR2 FQGNSA. For the CDR3, the DNA is TGTGCCAGCAGCCCGCGGGACTCGGACGAGCAGTACTTC. Amino acids: CASSPRDSDEQYF.

V is TRBV4-3 and J is TRBJ2-3; D may match TRBD1 or TRBD2 (5 bases each). The CDR3 covers 14 residues. Trimming removed 3 bases at V and 6 bases at J, with 13 bases between. Germline V gene lookup returns CDR1 LGHNA and CDR2 YSLEER. In DNA, the CDR3 is TGCGCCAGCAGCCAGGCCGGGACCCCCGATACGCAGTATTTT. Protein sequence: CASSQAGTPDTQYF.

Turning to this clone: At one boundary the junction diverges from the germline segment, which might be a read error. The gene calls are TRBV6-5 and TRBJ1-2, with a weak D call TRBD1 (5 bases). Germline CDR1 is MNHEY and CDR2 is SVGAGI. The CDR3 spans 13 residues. The CDR3 loop is CASSYDGWSSQGF. The DNA for the CDR3 is TGTGCCAGCAGTTACGATGGGTGGAGTTCCCAGGGTTTC.

The chain carries TRBV4-3 and TRBJ1-5; unclear D gene. CDR3 length: 14 residues. Germline V lookup: CDR1 LGHNA, CDR2 YSLEER. With 0 bases removed from V and 8 bases from J, the gap between germline ends came to 11 bases. Written as DNA, the CDR3 is TGCGCCAGCAGCCAAGATTTAGGTATTGAGCCCCAGCATTTT. Encoded protein: CASSQDLGIEPQHF.

The rearrangement joins TRBV27 to TRBJ2-7, with D perhaps matching TRBD1 (6 bases). Trimming left V 1 base short and J 6 bases short, with 13 bases between. There are 14 residues in the CDR3. Germline V CDR1 and CDR2: MNHEY, SMNVEV (reference sequence). CDR3: CASSLFGGASEQYF. Written as DNA, the CDR3 is TGTGCCAGCAGTTTATTTGGGGGCGCCTCCGAGCAGTACTTC.

The chain is built from TRBV2 and TRBJ2-7, with D possibly being TRBD2 (6 bases). Germline CDR1 SNHLY, CDR2 FYNNEI. CDR3 length equals 12 residues. With 11 bases removed from V and 4 bases from J, the gap between germline ends came to 15 bases. CDR3 sequence: CAGGKEGYEQYF. DNA for the CDR3: TGTGCCGGAGGGAAGGAGGGTTACGAGCAGTACTTC.

This clone was observed a single time. The rearrangement uses TRBV21-1 and TRBJ1-3. TRBV21-1 is a recognized pseudogene. The CDR3 sequence is 17 residues long. In DNA form, the CDR3 reads TGTGCCAGCAGCACTCCGGGACTCCGGGGCCCTGGAAACACCATATATTTT. It encodes CASSTPGLRGPGNTIYF.

This sequence joins TRBV7-6 and TRBJ2-2; no reliable D call. V was trimmed by 5 bases and J by 8 bases, leaving 12 bases between them. The CDR3 runs 13 residues. Germline V gene lookup returns CDR1 SGHVS and CDR2 FNYEAQ. CDR3 loop: CASSRVESGELFF. The DNA of the CDR3 is TGTGCCAGCAGCCGCGTTGAATCTGGGGAGCTGTTTTTT. The whole variable domain, filled in from reference TRBV7-6 and TRBJ2-2, reads GAGVSQSPRYKVTKRGQDVALRCDPISGHVSLYWYRQALGQGPEFLTYFNYEAQQDKSGLPNDRFSAERPEGSISTLTIQRTEQRDSAMYRCASSRVESGELFFGEGSRLTVL.

The chain joins TRBV9 to TRBJ2-3; 8 nucleotides agree with TRBD2. Trimming removed 0 bases from V and 3 bases from J; junction bases left unmatched: 3. In germline, CDR1 is SGDLS, CDR2 YYNGEE. CDR3 length: 15 residues. Here the CDR3 DNA reads TGTGCCAGCAGCGTAGCGGGGGGGCTAACAGATACGCAGTATTTT. Its translation: CASSVAGGLTDTQYF.